The present T cell receptor beta chain was sequenced within a study of cytomegalovirus exposure and HLA in healthy donors (dated by TCRdb to 2015 to 2018). Background for the entire study: An earlier analysis of approximately 590 of the donors reported about 250 Gb of sequence data and around 110 million unique TCR beta sequences from 190 million or so T cells. The study profiled the T cell repertoires of hundreds of subjects by immunosequencing and related them to cytomegalovirus serostatus. The aim of the study was to test whether cataloging public T cell receptors could identify signatures of past pathogen exposure. The number of donors typed differed by locus, with about 629-640 for A, B, C, DRB1 and DQB1, 522 for DQA1, approximately 570 for DPA1, and over 400 for DPB1. An early release covering roughly 600 HLA-typed donors comprised around 300 gigabases of sequencing data and around 80 million unique TCR sequences. Every repertoire in the discovery cohort had been generated on one and the same sequencing platform. To predict cytomegalovirus infection status, the study combined high-throughput TCR immunosequencing, statistical association of individual TCRs with disease status, and machine learning. Donor age, sex, ethnicity and CMV serostatus were compiled together with the repertoire data. Besides the first cohort of 666 subjects, a separate validation cohort made up of roughly 120 different subjects was used. An earlier analysis of approximately 630 of the donors applied high-throughput TCR beta sequencing to assess whether each TCR beta V gene segment acted as functional or pseudogenic. A later analysis re-analyzed previously published TCR beta repertoires from about 600 donors and added high-resolution HLA genotyping to study TCR occurrence patterns. Among about 370 genotyped donors of the cohort, an average of approximately 220,000 unique TCR beta nucleotide sequences was sequenced per donor, of which about 19% were non-productive. Genome-wide SNP genotypes for about 55% of the roughly 670 donors were used in a later genetic analysis, which treated that subset as a discovery cohort. Both class I and class II loci were covered by HLA typing, at four-digit resolution. Of the roughly 400 genotyped donors, roughly 85% fell in the genetic ancestry cluster associated with self-reported Caucasian donors. Roughly five DR-DQ haplotypes were treated as single units for association and clustering because of strong linkage in the cohort. Rather than using new phenotypic data, the later analysis identified candidate immune exposures from TCR beta sequences and from how often those sequences occurred across donors. What the work shows at the level of the full study, not this receptor alone: In a later analysis, HLA-associated TCR beta chains showed more clonal expansion and lower generation probabilities than non-associated chains that were equally common. The presence/absence analyses assumed that sequencing depth was roughly uniform across donors, and that assumption may not be true. In a later analysis, several top co-occurrence clusters were reported to appear linked to parvovirus B19, influenza, CMV and Epstein-Barr virus. Most CMV-associated TCR beta chains appeared to be HLA-restricted in a later analysis, and the HLA associations seemed to be driven largely by CMV exposure. Broadly in line with IMGT annotations, most TCR beta V segments showed up in productive rearrangements about 87% or about 30% of the time in an earlier analysis of a few hundred of the donors. A further reported finding was that TCR beta sequences accurately predicted the HLA-A and HLA-B alleles for most subjects in the first cohort. A cluster of highly shared sequence variants was judged likely to be a technical artifact of the sequencing pipeline. When HLA alleles, especially DR and DQ, strongly co-occurred, TCR associations were difficult to assign to individual alleles. Correlated functional status among segregating V segments might reflect linkage disequilibrium, but an unknown experimental factor could not be ruled out. The study listed 150 to 200 TCR beta chains as associated with cytomegalovirus. Because counts were too low, roughly 16 rarely observed V segments, including chromosome 9 orphons, were excluded from the earlier analysis of about 500 of the donors. According to a later analysis, TCR association rates differed among HLA loci, with DRB1 alleles showing the most associated TCRs and HLA-C alleles showing the fewest. Three of the identified cytomegalovirus-associated TCR beta chains were confirmed in vitro to be specific for cytomegalovirus antigens. CMV serostatus was the only immune exposure information available for the cohort. Some IMGT-functional V segments, including TRBV6-2 and TRBV6-3, could not be distinguished by the 87-base-pair reads and were therefore excluded. The authors suggested that the approach could potentially be generalized to other disease states and immunological phenotypes. This cohort had only TCR beta chains sequenced, and the lack of alpha or paired-chain data limited which features could be detected. In a later genetic analysis, a missense DCLRE1C variant was associated with V-gene and J-gene trimming of TCR beta chains, and the association was replicated in an independent cohort. Because some donors lacked HLA typing at each locus, the association tests relied only on the typed subset. A later analysis associated roughly 17,000 TCR beta sequences with specific HLA alleles at a false discovery rate of 0.05. According to a later genetic analysis, donors in an Asian-associated ancestry cluster had fewer N-insertions in productive TCRs than the roughly 700-donor mean. In both the original and validation cohorts, the classifier was reported to diagnose cytomegalovirus status with high specificity and sensitivity. Most TCR sequences were seen in very few donors, while some public TCRs were found in many individuals.

Library preparation used the immunoSEQ multiplex PCR assay. The multiplex PCR relied on a mix of 60 forward primers for TCR Vbeta segments and 13 reverse primers for TCR Jbeta segments. The CDR3 region of rearranged TCR beta genes was amplified from genomic DNA with a multiplex PCR assay. Amplified TCR beta libraries were sequenced as 87-base-pair reads on the Illumina HiSeq System. The authors processed their data as follows. A later analysis tallied roughly 78 million unique TCR beta chains across the 600 to 700 repertoires, and some 12 million of those chains were shared by two or more donors. A nearest-neighbor algorithm error-corrected the raw reads and collapsed the reads into unique sequences, merging closely related sequences to remove PCR and sequencing errors. To assign V, D and J gene segments, CDR3 sequences were aligned to IMGT reference sequences. For a sequence to be retained, a match of at least six nucleotides was required to both a V gene segment and a J gene segment. A rearrangement counted as productive if the CDR3 had no stop codons and remained in frame with V and J, and every other rearrangement counted as non-productive. CDR3 was defined according to IMGT convention as the region running from the second conserved V-encoded cysteine to the conserved J-encoded phenylalanine. In an earlier analysis of just under 600 of the donors, sequences lacking an unambiguous match to a single V gene segment were excluded. In an earlier analysis of 587 of the donors, V segments were called functional above 56.7% productive rearrangements and were called segregating when the between-donor standard deviation exceeded 5%. A statistical classification framework was built to diagnose cytomegalovirus status from the catalog of TCR beta chain sequences. In a later analysis, V and J genes were assigned by comparing TCR nucleotide sequences against IMGT/GENE-DB human TR gene sequences. In a later analysis, CDR3 sequences and most-parsimonious VDJ recombination scenarios were assigned using the TCRdist pipeline. In a later analysis, each TCR beta chain was defined by its CDR3 amino acid sequence together with its V-gene family, and reads without a unique V-gene family were excluded. A later analysis removed 500 to 600 highly shared, low-generation-probability nucleotide sequences to deal with suspected cross-contamination and a sequencing artifact. In a later analysis, a clonal expansion index was calculated for each public chain from normalized within-repertoire ranks of inferred template counts. A later analysis computed generation probabilities with a VDJ recombination model fitted to out-of-frame rearrangements, and checked the results against IGoR. In a later analysis, hypergeometric tests were used to score TCR-TCR, TCR-HLA and TCR-CMV co-occurrence, with a repertoire-size bias correction applied to TCR pairs. To estimate false discovery rates, a later analysis permuted the HLA or CMV assignments 20 times. In a later analysis, co-occurring TCRs were grouped using DBSCAN, and TCRdist sequence similarity was added for clustering within HLA-allele-positive subsets. Repertoires with fewer than 30,000 or more than 120,000 public chains were left out of co-occurrence clustering, as were about five repertoires with anomalous nucleotide sharing. The table was pulled from immuneACCESS by TCRdb, which kept in-frame rearrangements only. Such tables lose some clones; where checked, under half of the loss comes from unresolved V genes, and the rest has no known cause. That table supplies the V and J calls and clone size; D and trimming were determined from the DNA. For this sample there are some 150,000 clones; approximately 83% appear just once. The ten largest clonotypes hold about 3.9% of the sample.

In total, fewer than 750 healthy bone marrow donors made up the cohort. Cohort members were all nominally healthy when sampled, although unrecorded immune exposures were likely present. The donor was CMV seropositive and was included in the group of about 290 seropositive cohort members. A peripheral blood sample was provided by each donor, and peripheral blood mononuclear cells were used for TCR beta sequencing. The Qiagen DNeasy Blood Extraction Kit was used to extract genomic DNA from the blood cell samples. Remarks on this clone: What antigen it recognizes has not been identified. Base qualities were left out, and no much larger clone turns up one base away.

V and J are truncated by 4 bases and 5 bases respectively, leaving an intervening sequence of 15 bases. The CDR3 contains 15 residues, cysteine and phenylalanine counted. Only the CDR3 region is kept as DNA, spanning 45 bases read in frame from base 1. The germline V gene sets CDR1 to MNHNS and CDR2 to SASEGT. The origin of this receptor is a middle-aged man in good health and CMV-seropositive. This chain is built from TRBV6-1 and TRBJ2-4; the best D guess is TRBD2, with 6 bases matching. Sequenced: PBMCs. The sequence in DNA is TGTGCCAGCAGTGTAACGCCGGGAGAACAAAACATTCAGTACTTC. This encodes CASSVTPGEQNIQYF.